This T cell receptor (beta chain) comes out of a study of PD-L1 blockade in urothelial cancer (dated by TCRdb to 2016 to 2017). Study-wide context: About 90% of the 29 patients were identified as males with urothelial cancer of bladder origin, and a prior smoking history was reported by 18 of 29 patients. An ECOG performance status of 0 or 1 was recorded for the patients, and 0 to 3 prior chemotherapy regimens had been received by the patients. Blood samples were analyzed at 3 weeks after treatment start (second dose) and at 6 weeks after treatment start. Blood samples yielded a median of about 150,000 T cells and tens of thousands of unique TCRs, with median clonality roughly 0.082. An exploratory multi-omic analysis was conducted of the somatic, immune and clinical correlates of response to PD-L1 blockade with atezolizumab in urothelial cancer. Pretreatment tumor samples, along with matched peripheral blood collected serially before and after atezolizumab treatment, underwent TCR sequencing. Durable clinical benefit meant progression-free survival longer than 6 months, and TCR features were also tested against progression-free and overall survival. Whole exome sequencing and RNA sequencing of pretreatment tumors were performed alongside TCR sequencing in the same patients. Durable clinical benefit was achieved by nine patients and was not achieved by 20 patients. Pretreatment blood TCR-seq was available for 27 to 30 patients, at least one posttreatment blood collection was obtained for some 24 patients, and tumor TCR-seq was available for some 24 patients. General study outcomes and caveats: Because the sample size was small (n = 29) and many of the analyses were exploratory, the results are meant to be hypothesis-generating. Improved progression-free and overall survival was found to be associated with pretreatment peripheral blood TCR clonality below the median. Among patients with durable benefit, tumor-associated TCR clones showed greater expansion in peripheral blood 3 weeks after treatment started (n ≈ 23, p = 0.022).

The label giving this sample's time point can be read as: pretreatment peripheral blood. The Qiagen DNeasy Blood extraction kit was used to purify genomic DNA from total PBMCs and tumor samples. PBMCs were collected pretreatment and during treatment, and were isolated and stored as previously described. Synthetic TCR analog templates were spiked into each PCR so that absolute template abundance could be estimated from read counts. TCRbeta CDR3 regions were amplified from genomic DNA with bias-controlled V and J gene primers using the immunoSEQ assay. Rearranged TCRbeta segments were sequenced at approximately 20X coverage. Under the source paper's analysis protocol: Sequencing errors were corrected by clustering, and CDR3s were annotated against IMGT so that V, D and J genes could be assigned. Downstream analyses used only productive TCRbeta rearrangements, leaving out any out-of-frame or stop-codon sequences. Clonality was computed as one minus Shannon entropy normalized by the log of the number of unique productive sequences. Clones differing between time points or between blood and tumor were identified using Fisher's exact test with Benjamini-Hochberg correction, with an adjusted p below 0.01 applied as the threshold. TCRdb's version of the immuneACCESS table is confined to in-frame rearrangements and falls short of the full clone set. An unresolved V gene accounts for under half of the shortfall where checked; the remainder is of unknown origin. Clone size and V and J calls were adopted from that table, with D and trimming inferred from the DNA. Counted in this sample were fewer than 50,000 clones; over 75% of them appeared once. The ten most abundant clones make up approximately 25% of the sample.

Points on this clone: Its antigen is still unknown. Per-base qualities were not stored, and no clone one base away is much larger.

CDR1 SGHNT and CDR2 YYREEE were looked up in the germline V gene (reference sequence). The CDR3 contains 16 residues, cysteine and phenylalanine counted. Of all the DNA, just the CDR3 is kept, 48 bases in frame from base 1. V is trimmed back by 3 bases and J by 2 bases, and the junction contains 10 bases that no gene match accounts for. This clonotype originated in a donor at least 40 years old with urothelial cancer. This specimen consisted of PBMCs, obtained around atezolizumab (anti-PD-L1) treatment. The rearrangement combines TRBV5-4 with TRBJ1-1; the central 7 bases match TRBD1. The CDR3 is CASSSWGQTDNTEAFF. The bases are TGTGCCAGCAGCTCTTGGGGACAGACAGATAACACTGAAGCTTTCTTT.